This T cell receptor beta chain emerged from a study of spatial heterogeneity in lung cancer. Time point described: blood at routine non-recurrence follow-up after resection. Unsorted tumor, nontumor lung tissue or cryopreserved PBMC supplied the whole RNA. V was cut by 0 bases and J by 0 bases, with 11 bases left in between. This CDR3 has 16 amino acids. Germline V gives CDR1 SGDLS, CDR2 YYNGEE. This clonotype was found many times. A single record per CDR3 protein comes from TCRdb applying MiXCR to the 5' RACE reads. The sample lists some 120,000 distinct CDR3 sequences, 12% seen once, with roughly 15% in the top ten.

The material sequenced was PBMCs, taken at follow-up. This sequence originates from a male donor with early-stage non-small cell lung cancer. The chain carries TRBV9 and TRBJ2-3; D is unresolved. The CDR3 spells CASSVGRGWSTDTQYF. Here the CDR3 DNA reads TGTGCCAGCAGCGTAGGACGAGGTTGGAGCACAGATACGCAGTATTTT.